The 24 T cell receptor beta chains presented below share a single source sample, sequenced in a study of blood T cell repertoires in COVID-19. Clones were sequenced by immunoSEQ multiplex PCR, and TCRdb holds only the in-frame ones, with some missing. The sample lists more than 85,000 clones; 70% to 90% were seen once. What was sequenced was peripheral blood. Source of these receptors: a man over 45 with active COVID-19.

CDR3 residues: CASSQDGSYEQYF. CDR3 sequence (DNA): TGTGCCAGCAGCCAAGATGGGAGCTACGAGCAGTACTTC. The chain recombines TRBV3-1 (or the pseudogene TRBV3-2) with TRBJ2-7; weak D call: TRBD2 (5 bases). This CDR3 has 13 amino acids. Trimming cost V 0 bases and J 3 bases, with 6 bases left between them. Germline V gene data show CDR1 as LGHDT and CDR2 as YNNKEL (reference sequence).

The V call is TRBV21-1, the J call TRBJ2-5; TRBD2 reflects the table's D call only, with no check against the DNA. TRBV21-1 is described as a pseudogene. This CDR3 comprises 18 residues. The chain's CDR3 is CASSKTAVVGGEQETQYF. The DNA for the CDR3 is TGTGCCAGCAGCAAAACGGCTGTGGTAGGAGGAGAACAGGAGACCCAGTACTTC.

The chain has TRBV30 and TRBJ1-5; 8 nucleotides match TRBD1. The CDR3 loop spans 17 amino acids. Losses at the gene ends were 0 bases for V and 4 bases for J; bases not matched to a gene: 11. The germline V gene has CDR1 GTSNPN and CDR2 SVGIG (reference sequence). CDR3 amino acids: CAWSVGMGRGRNQPQHF. The CDR3 coding sequence is TGTGCCTGGAGTGTAGGGATGGGCAGGGGGCGGAATCAGCCCCAGCATTTT. Full variable domain (remainder filled in from reference TRBV30 and TRBJ1-5): SQTIHQWPATLVQPVGSPLSLECTVEGTSNPNLYWYRQAAGRGLQLLFYSVGIGQISSEVPQNLSASRPQDRQFILSSKKLLLSDSGFYLCAWSVGMGRGRNQPQHFGDGTRLSIL.

The V and J genes are TRBV9 and TRBJ2-7; 7 nucleotides match TRBD2. The germline V gene has CDR1 SGDLS and CDR2 YYNGEE. With 2 bases clipped from V and 1 base from J, the junction kept 3 bases outside the gene matches. This CDR3 region has 14 residues. CDR3 sequence reads: CASSVRAGSYEQYF. CDR3 sequence (DNA): TGTGCCAGCAGCGTTCGAGCGGGGTCCTACGAGCAGTACTTC.

The V and J genes are TRBV13 and TRBJ2-1, with 16 bases matching TRBD2. The germline gives CDR1 PRHDT, CDR2 FYEKMQ (reference sequence). This CDR3 comprises 20 residues. The trim removed 6 bases at V and 10 bases at J, leaving 21 bases unmatched. This CDR3 reads CASRPNSGTSGGARFGEQFF. In DNA form, the CDR3 reads TGTGCCAGCAGACCGAACTCCGGGACTAGCGGGGGGGCCAGGTTTGGAGAGCAGTTCTTC.

The genes are TRBV2 and TRBJ1-5, with 8 bases that match TRBD1. V lost 6 bases and J lost 6; bases outside the gene matches: 4. Germline-derived CDR1 and CDR2 are SNHLY and FYNNEI. CDR3 length: 13 residues. The CDR3 loop is CASSGDRSQPQHF. The CDR3 DNA follows: TGTGCCAGCAGCGGGGACAGGTCTCAGCCCCAGCATTTT.

The V gene is TRBV19, the J gene TRBJ1-4, with D perhaps matching TRBD1 (6 bases). This CDR3 spans 14 amino acids. Germline-derived CDR1 and CDR2 are LNHDA and SQIVND (reference sequence). V was shortened by 6 bases and J by 2 bases, with 10 bases between the two germline ends. CDR3 sequence reads: CASRQGTTNEKLFF. DNA for the CDR3: TGTGCCAGTAGGCAGGGGACGACTAATGAAAAACTGTTTTTT.

The count of this clone is one. This rearrangement joins TRBV30 to TRBJ2-7; TRBD1 agrees at 10 bases. Trimming took 3 bases from V and 6 from J; bases not matched to a gene: 11. CDR1 is GTSNPN and CDR2 is SVGIG in the germline V gene (reference sequence). This CDR3 has 15 residues. The CDR3 spells CAWSDLDRGRAEQYF. CDR3 nucleotide sequence: TGTGCCTGGAGCGACCTCGACAGGGGGCGCGCCGAGCAGTACTTC.

The V gene is TRBV11-2, the J gene TRBJ2-1, with D perhaps matching TRBD1 (5 bases). The CDR3 extends over 15 amino acids. Per the germline V gene, CDR1 is SGHAT and CDR2 is FQNNGV. Trimming took 5 bases from V and 0 from J, leaving 11 bases between them. CDR3 in DNA: TGTGCCAGCAGCCCGGACACAAGCTCCTACAATGAGCAGTTCTTC. Protein: CASSPDTSSYNEQFF.

The gene calls are TRBV4-3 and TRBJ2-5, with TRBD2 matching over 7 bases. Germline values: CDR1 LGHNA, CDR2 YSLEER. CDR3 length: 14 amino acids. With 4 bases clipped from V and 4 bases from J, the junction kept 6 bases outside the gene matches. In DNA form, the CDR3 reads TGCGCCAGCAGCCCGAGACTAGCTGGAGAGACCCAGTACTTC. It encodes CASSPRLAGETQYF.

The rearrangement links TRBV9 to TRBJ2-1; TRBD2 agrees at 8 bases. Per the germline V gene, CDR1 is SGDLS and CDR2 is YYNGEE. CDR3 length: 15 amino acids. V gave up 4 bases and J gave up 8 bases; unmatched junction bases: 11. In DNA form, the CDR3 reads TGTGCCAGCAGCTTCACCGGGACTAGAGGCGATGAGCAGTTCTTC. Amino acid sequence: CASSFTGTRGDEQFF. The variable domain in full, completed from reference TRBV9 and TRBJ2-1, reads DSGVTQTPKHLITATGQRVTLRCSPRSGDLSVYWYQQSLDQGLQFLIQYYNGEERAKGNILERFSAQQFPDLHSELNLSSLELGDSALYFCASSFTGTRGDEQFFGPGTRLTVL.

The chain combines TRBV9 with TRBJ2-5, with 9 bases that match TRBD1. Per germline, CDR1 SGDLS and CDR2 YYNGEE. J gave up 4 bases and V 6 bases, and 10 bases lay outside the gene matches. The CDR3 spans 15 residues. This CDR3 reads CASTPGTGFLETQYF. The CDR3 nucleotides are TGTGCCAGCACTCCAGGGACAGGGTTTTTAGAGACCCAGTACTTC.

As for this clone: At the DNA level, this CDR3 is encoded by other sequences in the same sample as well. The chain joins TRBV10-1 to TRBJ1-5; a weak D match, TRBD1 (5 bases). V was shortened by 0 bases and J by 3 bases, with 12 bases between the two germline ends. Germline CDR1 and CDR2: WNHNN and SYGVQD (reference sequence). The CDR3 is made up of 16 amino acids. CDR3 protein: CASSESGLGANQPQHF. The DNA of the CDR3 is TGCGCCAGCAGTGAGTCCGGGTTAGGGGCCAATCAGCCCCAGCATTTT.

This chain uses TRBV4-1 with TRBJ2-5; D may be TRBD1 (5 bases). The CDR3 is 14 residues long. The ends were cut back, 1 base at V and 4 bases at J, with 10 bases in the middle. CDR1 is MGHRA, CDR2 YSYEKL, per germline. CDR3 loop: CASSQVGTGETQYF. The CDR3 DNA sequence: TGCGCCAGCAGCCAAGTGGGTACAGGAGAGACCCAGTACTTC.

This chain links TRBV9 with TRBJ1-3, with D maybe TRBD1 (6 bases). V was shortened by 1 base and J by 1 base, with 21 bases between the two germline ends. The CDR3 totals 19 residues. CDR1 SGDLS and CDR2 YYNGEE come from the germline V gene. The CDR3 loop is CASSVTPTGFGTSGNTIYF. The CDR3 bases are TGTGCCAGCAGCGTAACTCCGACAGGTTTCGGTACATCTGGAAACACCATATATTTT. Drawing the rest from reference TRBV9 and TRBJ1-3, the complete variable domain is DSGVTQTPKHLITATGQRVTLRCSPRSGDLSVYWYQQSLDQGLQFLIQYYNGEERAKGNILERFSAQQFPDLHSELNLSSLELGDSALYFCASSVTPTGFGTSGNTIYFGEGSWLTVV.

The chain employs TRBV3-1 (or the pseudogene TRBV3-2) and TRBJ2-3; D gene ambiguous. Trimming took 1 base from V and 7 from J, leaving 6 bases between them. The CDR3 totals 12 residues. Germline V gene lookup returns CDR1 LGHDT and CDR2 YNNKEL (reference sequence). In DNA form, the CDR3 reads TGTGCCAGCAGCCAAGGTAGCAATACGCAGTATTTT. Its protein product is CASSQGSNTQYF.

This clone was seen just once. The gene calls are TRBV6-5 and TRBJ2-1; 9 bases align to TRBD2. With V trimmed by 4 bases and J by 5 bases, 9 bases remained unmatched. The germline gives CDR1 MNHEY, CDR2 SVGAGI. The CDR3 covers 16 residues. The CDR3 is CASSSKRGAVDNEQFF. Written as DNA, the CDR3 is TGTGCCAGCAGTTCCAAGCGGGGGGCAGTAGACAATGAGCAGTTCTTC.

The V and J genes are TRBV4-3 and TRBJ2-5, with 9 nucleotides matching TRBD2. This CDR3 has 16 amino acids. Germline trimming cut 3 bases from V and 5 bases from J; bases unmatched to any gene: 10. Germline V gives CDR1 LGHNA, CDR2 YSLEER. CDR3 bases: TGCGCCAGCAGCCAGGACGCGCGGGGGGGCCCCGAGACCCAGTACTTC. Encoded protein: CASSQDARGGPETQYF.

This sequence joins TRBV5-1 and TRBJ1-6; D remains unclear. The V and J ends lost 4 bases and 7 bases respectively, with 21 bases between them. Per the germline V gene, CDR1 is SGHRS and CDR2 is YFSETQ. The CDR3 extends over 17 amino acids. CDR3 coding DNA: TGCGCCAGCAGCGAGGGAGGCAGAACCACTGGGAATTCACCCCTCCACTTT. This translates into CASSEGGRTTGNSPLHF. The entire variable domain, with the rest obtained from reference TRBV5-1 and TRBJ1-6, is as follows: KAGVTQTPRYLIKTRGQQVTLSCSPISGHRSVSWYQQTPGQGLQFLFEYFSETQRNKGNFPGRFSGRQFSNSRSEMNVSTLELGDSALYLCASSEGGRTTGNSPLHFGNGTRLTVT.

The chain combines TRBV2 with TRBJ1-2; D perhaps matches TRBD1 (6 bases). The germline V gene has CDR1 SNHLY and CDR2 FYNNEI. V dropped 4 bases and J dropped 4 bases, with 13 bases sitting between them. This CDR3 comprises 14 residues. The DNA for the CDR3 is TGTGCCAGCAGTGGCGGGGGGCAGGTCTATGGCTACACCTTC. Its translation is CASSGGGQVYGYTF.

This clone was counted between two and nine times. V gene TRBV6-1 combines with J gene TRBJ1-6; D is undetermined. Germline V gives CDR1 MNHNS, CDR2 SASEGT. V lost 3 bases to trimming and J lost 10 bases, with 7 bases between them. CDR3 length: 12 residues. CDR3 residues: CASSEGQSPLHF. The CDR3 nucleotides read TGTGCCAGCAGTGAGGGCCAATCACCCCTCCACTTT.

This clone has only one observation. The chain links TRBV11-2 to TRBJ1-1; D call uncertain. Germline loops: CDR1 SGHAT, CDR2 FQNNGV. The V end was cut by 3 bases, the J end by 11 bases, with 16 bases between. The CDR3 loop spans 13 amino acids. This CDR3 is CASSFSRLEAAFF. As DNA, the CDR3 is TGTGCCAGCAGCTTTTCGCGACTTGAAGCGGCTTTCTTT.

The genes are TRBV5-6 and TRBJ2-1; D is ambiguous. V lost 1 base and J 1 base, leaving 6 bases between the germline ends. Germline values: CDR1 SGHDT, CDR2 YYEEEE. The CDR3 length is 14 residues. The chain's CDR3 is CASSLKQSYNEQFF. The DNA for the CDR3 is TGTGCCAGCAGCTTGAAACAGTCCTACAATGAGCAGTTCTTC.

This clone was detected only once. The chain employs TRBV3-1 (or the pseudogene TRBV3-2) and TRBJ1-2; 8 positions match TRBD1. The CDR3 sequence is 13 residues long. After removal of 3 bases from V and 6 bases from J, the junction contained 3 bases not matched to a gene. Germline CDR1 LGHDT, CDR2 YNNKEL (reference sequence). The CDR3 spells CASSQQGADGYTF. As DNA, the CDR3 is TGTGCCAGCAGCCAGCAGGGGGCAGATGGCTACACCTTC.